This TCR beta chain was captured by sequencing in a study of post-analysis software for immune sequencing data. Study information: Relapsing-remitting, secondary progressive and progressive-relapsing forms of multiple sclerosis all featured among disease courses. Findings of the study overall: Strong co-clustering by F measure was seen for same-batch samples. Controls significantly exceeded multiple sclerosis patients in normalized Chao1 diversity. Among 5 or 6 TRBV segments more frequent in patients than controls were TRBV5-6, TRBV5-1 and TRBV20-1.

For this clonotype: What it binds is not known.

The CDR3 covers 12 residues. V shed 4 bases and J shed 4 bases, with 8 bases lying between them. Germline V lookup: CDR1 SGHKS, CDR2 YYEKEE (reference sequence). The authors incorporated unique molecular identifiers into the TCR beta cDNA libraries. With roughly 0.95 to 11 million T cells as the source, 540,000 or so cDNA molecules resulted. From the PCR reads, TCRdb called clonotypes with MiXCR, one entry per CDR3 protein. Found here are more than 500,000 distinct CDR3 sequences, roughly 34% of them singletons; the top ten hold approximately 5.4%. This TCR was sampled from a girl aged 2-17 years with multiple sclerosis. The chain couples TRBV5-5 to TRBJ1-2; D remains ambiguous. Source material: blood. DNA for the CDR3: TGTGCCAGCAGCACTAGTCTCTATGGCTACACCTTC. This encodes CASSTSLYGYTF.